This TCR beta chain is from a study of PD-L1 blockade in urothelial cancer. Background on the study: Atezolizumab therapy began for patients at some point between 2013 and 2014, dosed at 1,200 mg intravenously every 3 weeks. A median blood sample held about 140,000 T cells and approximately 83,000 unique TCRs.

Added to each PCR by spiking were synthetic TCR analog templates. The method was immunoSEQ multiplex PCR; TCRdb's version includes in-frame clones alone and lacks a portion of them. The repertoire has roughly 77,000 clones, roughly 84% of them found once; the top ten carry roughly 9%. As for time point: pretreatment peripheral blood. This receptor was obtained from a woman aged 65 to 85 with urothelial cancer. The starting material was PBMCs, obtained around atezolizumab (anti-PD-L1) treatment.

In nucleotides, the CDR3 is TGTGCCAGCAGTATTAGTTACGAGCAGTACTTC. Translation gives CASSISYEQYF. V is TRBV28 and J is TRBJ2-7; D unclear. The germline V gene has CDR1 MDHEN and CDR2 SYDVKM. The CDR3 totals 11 residues. Trimming removed 5 bases from V and 4 bases from J, with 6 bases in between.